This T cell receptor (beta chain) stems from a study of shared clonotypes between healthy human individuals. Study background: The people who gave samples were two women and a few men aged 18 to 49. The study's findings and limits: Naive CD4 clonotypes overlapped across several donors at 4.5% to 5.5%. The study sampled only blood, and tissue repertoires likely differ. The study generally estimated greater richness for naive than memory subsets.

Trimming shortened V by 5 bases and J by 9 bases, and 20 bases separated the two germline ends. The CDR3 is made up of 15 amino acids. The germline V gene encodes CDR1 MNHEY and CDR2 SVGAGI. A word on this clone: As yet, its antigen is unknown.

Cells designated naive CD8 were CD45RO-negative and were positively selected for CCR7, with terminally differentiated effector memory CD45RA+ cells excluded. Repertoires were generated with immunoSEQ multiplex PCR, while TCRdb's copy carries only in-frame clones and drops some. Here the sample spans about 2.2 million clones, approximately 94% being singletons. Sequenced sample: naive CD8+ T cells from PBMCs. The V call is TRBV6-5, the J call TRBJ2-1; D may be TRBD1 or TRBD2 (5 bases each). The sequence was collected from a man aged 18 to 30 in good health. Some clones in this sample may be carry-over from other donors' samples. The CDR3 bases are TGTGCCAGCAGTGCGACAGACGGGATTTACGGTGAGCAGTTCTTC. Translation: CASSATDGIYGEQFF.